This T cell receptor beta chain derives from a study of CD8 T cells in ankylosing spondylitis. Study conclusions and caveats: Blood from ankylosing spondylitis patients appeared to carry a characteristic roughly eight-variant TCR beta motif. Some of these motif variants have turned up before, in reports on reactive arthritis synovial fluid and blood.

The CDR3 length is 14 residues. V trimming: 8 bases; J trimming: 4 bases; junction bases outside the gene matches: 8. Ten or more counts support this clonotype. Its target is unknown. Via MiXCR, TCRdb re-called the 5' RACE reads, giving one row per CDR3 protein. Of tens of thousands of distinct CDR3 sequences in the sample, about 8.3% were seen once. The sequencing sample was made of blood, either unsorted or a sorted T cell fraction (not recorded which). The chain combines TRBV12-3 or TRBV12-4 with TRBJ2-5; 9 bases are a match to TRBD2. This receptor was taken from a male donor with ankylosing spondylitis. Here the CDR3 reads CASGLAGVLETQYF. The DNA for the CDR3 is TGTGCCAGCGGCTTAGCGGGAGTCTTAGAGACCCAGTACTTC.